A selection of T cell receptor beta chains follows, all from one sample in a study of cytomegalovirus exposure and HLA in healthy donors. Sequencing used immunoSEQ multiplex PCR; TCRdb keeps in-frame clones, though not all of them. Of around 140,000 clones listed, about 74% are singletons. Sequenced material: PBMCs. These receptors were obtained from a woman aged 60-75 years in good health and CMV-seronegative. Both conserved end residues are part of each CDR3. D genes are given only for firm matches. Clone size is stated in some rows and not others, as once, few, many or a class when expanded.

>-|TRBJ1-5|TRBV2|-
CASRPGGRVPLSNQPQHF
TGTGCCAGCCGCCCCGGGGGTAGGGTTCCGCTTAGCAATCAGCCCCAGCATTTT
>few|TRBJ2-3|TRBV6-5|TRBD2
CASRPGLAFYTQYF
TGTGCCAGCAGACCGGGACTAGCCTTCTATACGCAGTATTTT
>few|TRBJ1-1|TRBV29-1|TRBD1
CSVRTGARNTEAFF
TGCAGCGTCCGGACAGGGGCCAGGAACACTGAAGCTTTCTTT
>-|TRBJ2-3|TRBV28|TRBD2
CAGGLVGTDTQYF
TGTGCCGGCGGACTAGTAGGGACAGATACGCAGTATTTT
>-|TRBJ1-3|TRBV6-6|-
CASSSTGSSGNTIYF
TGTGCCAGCAGTTCAACAGGGAGCTCTGGAAACACCATATATTTT
>-|TRBJ1-6|TRBV2|TRBD1
CASSDGTANSPLHF
TGTGCCAGCAGTGACGGGACAGCTAATTCACCCCTCCACTTT
>-|TRBJ1-2|TRBV7-9|TRBD1
CASSLAGGALGYGYTF
TGTGCCAGCAGCTTAGCAGGGGGCGCTTTGGGGTATGGCTACACCTTC
>-|TRBJ1-2|TRBV4-1|-
CASSQAGVSYGYTF
TGCGCCAGCAGCCAGGCAGGGGTTAGCTATGGCTACACCTTC
>-|TRBJ2-7|TRBV7-9|-
CASSPYTDEQYF
TGTGCCAGCAGCCCCTACACAGACGAGCAGTACTTC
>few|TRBJ2-3|TRBV7-2|-
CASSFASYTDTQYF
TGTGCCAGCAGCTTTGCTAGCTACACAGATACGCAGTATTTT
>few|TRBJ1-5|TRBV28|-
CASRPGHISNQPQHF
TGTGCCAGCAGGCCGGGACACATTAGCAATCAGCCCCAGCATTTT
>-|TRBJ2-1|TRBV7-6|TRBD2
CASTFEPPGLAGDNEQFF
TGTGCCAGCACCTTTGAACCCCCGGGACTAGCGGGAGACAATGAGCAGTTCTTC
>once|TRBJ1-5|TRBV28|-
CASSSRGRDSNQPQHF
TGTGCCAGCAGTTCGCGAGGACGGGATAGCAATCAGCCCCAGCATTTT
>once|TRBJ2-3|TRBV7-3|TRBD2
CASTRTTSAVDTQYF
TGTGCCAGCACCCGAACGACTAGCGCAGTAGATACGCAGTATTTT
>-|TRBJ1-2|TRBV7-9|-
CASSLNLRDLILSGYTF
TGTGCCAGCAGCTTAAATCTCCGGGACTTAATATTGTCTGGCTACACCTTC
>-|TRBJ1-1|TRBV11-2|-
CASSLVGRRVTEAFF
TGTGCCAGCAGCTTAGTGGGCAGGCGGGTCACTGAAGCTTTCTTT
>-|TRBJ1-4|TRBV5-1|TRBD1
CASSLGERTGAGEKLFF
TGCGCCAGCAGCTTGGGGGAACGGACAGGGGCGGGGGAAAAACTGTTTTTT
>-|TRBJ2-7|TRBV28|-
CASSDSGEQYF
TGTGCCAGCAGCGACTCTGGCGAGCAGTACTTC
>-|TRBJ2-1|TRBV7-2|-
CASSLYTTWSYNEQFF
TGTGCCAGCAGCTTGTATACGACTTGGTCCTACAATGAGCAGTTCTTC
>-|TRBJ2-7|TRBV27|-
CASSLSAGNPSYEQYF
TGTGCCAGCAGTTTATCGGCAGGGAACCCCTCCTACGAGCAGTACTTC
>-|TRBJ2-5|TRBV5-1|TRBD1
CASSGTGGLEETQYF
TGCGCCAGCAGCGGGACAGGGGGTTTGGAAGAGACCCAGTACTTC
>-|TRBJ1-2|TRBV28|TRBD1
CASSITGQGQGGYTF
TGTGCCAGCAGTATCACGGGACAGGGCCAGGGAGGCTACACCTTC
>-|TRBJ1-5|TRBV6-6|-
CASSYAGRGNNQPQHF
TGTGCCAGCAGTTACGCAGGGAGGGGAAACAATCAGCCCCAGCATTTT
>once|TRBJ1-1|TRBV6-5|-
CASSTREGTEAFF
TGTGCCAGCAGTACCAGGGAGGGCACTGAAGCTTTCTTT
>-|TRBJ2-1|TRBV10-1|TRBD2
CASSEFASGRNNEQFF
TGCGCCAGCAGTGAGTTTGCTAGCGGGAGGAACAATGAGCAGTTCTTC
>-|TRBJ1-2|TRBV25-1|TRBD1
CASSEGAQTGNYGYTF
TGTGCCAGCAGTGAAGGGGCCCAGACAGGGAACTATGGCTACACCTTC
>few|TRBJ1-1|TRBV28|TRBD1
CASSSPGTGNTEAFF
TGTGCCAGCAGTTCCCCCGGGACAGGGAACACTGAAGCTTTCTTT
>-|TRBJ2-3|TRBV29-1|TRBD1
CSVGLRGLNTDTQYF
TGCAGCGTTGGACTGAGGGGGCTAAACACAGATACGCAGTATTTT
>-|TRBJ1-3|TRBV6-5|-
CASSSTTGSGNTIYF
TGTGCCAGCAGTTCTACGACGGGCTCTGGAAACACCATATATTTT
>-|TRBJ2-7|TRBV6-5|-
CANPLRRGSPYEQYF
TGTGCCAACCCCTTACGGCGGGGAAGCCCCTACGAGCAGTACTTC
>-|TRBJ2-7|TRBV7-2|TRBD1
CASTRDRPYEQYF
TGTGCCAGCACCCGGGACAGGCCTTACGAGCAGTACTTC
>-|TRBJ1-5|TRBV19|TRBD1
CASSIVEGASQPQHF
TGTGCCAGTAGTATAGTGGAGGGGGCGAGTCAGCCCCAGCATTTT
>few|TRBJ1-3|TRBV5-4|-
CASSSREWAAPAHGNTIYF
TGTGCCAGCAGCTCCCGGGAGTGGGCAGCGCCAGCTCATGGAAACACCATATATTTT